This entry is about one T cell receptor beta chain. The data stem from a study of neurological immune-mediated disorders. Trimming pared 3 bases from V and 8 bases from J, leaving 6 bases between. Germline-derived CDR1 and CDR2 are SGHRS and YFSETQ. The CDR3 is 11 residues long. MiXCR, applied by TCRdb to the 5' RACE reads, yields one record per CDR3 protein. The sample lists tens of thousands of distinct CDR3 sequences, about 26% occurring once. This sequence originates from a woman aged 70-85 years in good health. The chain uses TRBV5-1 and TRBJ2-1; the D is unclear. Sequencing was done on a sample of PBMCs. The chain's CDR3 is CASSSVDEQFF. CDR3 in DNA: TGCGCCAGCAGCTCTGTTGATGAGCAGTTCTTC. Filled out from reference TRBV5-1 and TRBJ2-1, the complete variable domain reads KAGVTQTPRYLIKTRGQQVTLSCSPISGHRSVSWYQQTPGQGLQFLFEYFSETQRNKGNFPGRFSGRQFSNSRSEMNVSTLELGDSALYLCASSSVDEQFFGPGTRLTVL.